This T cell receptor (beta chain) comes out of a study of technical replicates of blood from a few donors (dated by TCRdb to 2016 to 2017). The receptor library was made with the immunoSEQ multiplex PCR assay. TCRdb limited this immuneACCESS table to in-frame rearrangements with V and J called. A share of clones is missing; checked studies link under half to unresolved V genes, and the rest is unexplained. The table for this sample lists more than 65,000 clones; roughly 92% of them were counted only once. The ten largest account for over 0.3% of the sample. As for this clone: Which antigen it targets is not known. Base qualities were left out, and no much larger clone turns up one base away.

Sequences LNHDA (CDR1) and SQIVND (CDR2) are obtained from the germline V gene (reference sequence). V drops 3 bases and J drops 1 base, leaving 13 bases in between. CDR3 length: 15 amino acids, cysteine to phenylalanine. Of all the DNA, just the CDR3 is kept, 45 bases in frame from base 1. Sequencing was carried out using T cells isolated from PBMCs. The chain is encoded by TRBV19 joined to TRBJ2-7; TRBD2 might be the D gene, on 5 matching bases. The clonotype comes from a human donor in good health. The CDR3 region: CASSIFREYSYEQYF. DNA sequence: TGTGCCAGTAGTATTTTCCGGGAATATTCCTACGAGCAGTACTTC.